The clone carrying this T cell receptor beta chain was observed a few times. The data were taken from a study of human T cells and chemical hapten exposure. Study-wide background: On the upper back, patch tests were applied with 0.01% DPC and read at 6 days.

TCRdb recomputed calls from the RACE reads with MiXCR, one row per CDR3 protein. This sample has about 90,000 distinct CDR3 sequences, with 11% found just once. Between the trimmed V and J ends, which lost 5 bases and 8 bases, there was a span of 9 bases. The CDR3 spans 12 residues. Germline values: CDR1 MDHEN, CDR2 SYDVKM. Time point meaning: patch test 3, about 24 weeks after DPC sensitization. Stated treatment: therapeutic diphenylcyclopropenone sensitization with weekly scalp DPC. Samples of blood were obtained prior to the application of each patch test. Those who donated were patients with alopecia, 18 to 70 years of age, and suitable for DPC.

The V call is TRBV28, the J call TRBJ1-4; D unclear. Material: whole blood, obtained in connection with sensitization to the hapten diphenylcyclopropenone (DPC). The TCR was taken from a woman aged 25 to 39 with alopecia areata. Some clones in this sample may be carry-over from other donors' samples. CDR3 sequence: CASSPPREKLFF. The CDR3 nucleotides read TGTGCCAGCAGTCCCCCCCGGGAAAAACTGTTTTTT. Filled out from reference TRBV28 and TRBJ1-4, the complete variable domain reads DVKVTQSSRYLVKRTGEKVFLECVQDMDHENMFWYRQDPGLGLRLIYFSYDVKMKEKGDIPEGYSVSREKKERFSLILESASTNQTSMYLCASSPPREKLFFGSGTQLSVL.